These 2 T cell receptor beta chains originate from one sample sequenced in a study of cytomegalovirus exposure and HLA in healthy donors. Using immunoSEQ multiplex PCR, the repertoire was profiled, and TCRdb retains in-frame clones only, with some absent. The sample includes 350,000 or so clones, roughly 89% of them seen just once. Specimen: PBMCs. The receptor source for this set is a woman in her late teens or twenties in good health and CMV-seronegative.

This clone came up a few times. The chain uses TRBV19 and TRBJ2-7; TRBD2 aligns across 10 bases. The CDR3 covers 13 residues. V was pared by 4 bases and J by 8 bases, with 5 bases of the junction left unmatched. Per the germline V gene, CDR1 is LNHDA and CDR2 is SQIVND (reference sequence). The DNA for the CDR3 is TGTGCCAGTAGTACTAGCGGGAGTATGCAGCAGTACTTC. Translating it yields CASSTSGSMQQYF.

The rearrangement joins TRBV5-4 to TRBJ2-1; TRBD2 matches 8 bases. V was pared by 0 bases and J by 4 bases, with 3 bases of the junction left unmatched. The CDR3 loop spans 15 amino acids. Germline V gene sequence: CDR1 SGHNT, CDR2 YYREEE (reference sequence). The CDR3 DNA is TGTGCCAGCAGCTTGGCCTTAGCGGGATACAATGAGCAGTTCTTC. Protein product: CASSLALAGYNEQFF.